Following are 5 T cell receptor beta chains from one sample sequenced in a study of T-cell memory formation after mild COVID-19. TCRdb redid the calling of the 5' RACE reads with MiXCR, one entry per CDR3 protein. Of 200,000 to 250,000 distinct CDR3 sequences listed, roughly 15% are singletons. Sequenced sample: PBMCs or a T cell subset sorted from them (not recorded which). The source of these receptors is a man aged 18 to 29 who had mild COVID-19 (a few samples of this study predate the infection). Cell type and time point are not known.

This clonotype was counted a few times. The rearrangement joins TRBV7-2 to TRBJ2-1, with 12 bases fitting TRBD2. With 7 bases clipped from V and 9 bases from J, the junction kept 4 bases outside the gene matches. The CDR3 covers 13 residues. Germline V gene sequence: CDR1 SGHTA, CDR2 FQGNSA. CDR3 amino acids: CASNPGLAGEQFF. CDR3 DNA sequence: TGTGCCAGCAATCCGGGACTAGCGGGTGAGCAGTTCTTC.

The chain uses TRBV20-1 and TRBJ2-6; D call uncertain. The CDR3 extends over 14 amino acids. V lost 6 bases and J 0 bases, leaving 9 bases between the germline ends. CDR1 and CDR2 from the germline V gene are DFQATT and SNEGSKA (reference sequence). The chain's CDR3 is CSAPQSSGANVLTF. DNA for the CDR3: TGCAGTGCCCCACAGAGCTCTGGGGCCAACGTCCTGACTTTC.

Only a few counts were recorded for this clonotype. The genes are TRBV27 and TRBJ2-7; 12 positions agree with TRBD1. V lost 5 bases to trimming and J lost 2 bases; unmatched junction nucleotides: 7. The CDR3 length is 16 residues. Germline loops: CDR1 MNHEY, CDR2 SMNVEV (reference sequence). The CDR3 DNA reads TGTGCCAGCAGTGCGGGACAGGGGGCCCTCGCCTACGAGCAGTACTTC. Protein sequence: CASSAGQGALAYEQYF.

The chain couples TRBV7-9 to TRBJ1-6, with D possibly matching TRBD1 (5 bases). Trimming shortened V by 0 bases and J by 10 bases, and 16 bases separated the two germline ends. CDR3 length equals 16 residues. In germline, CDR1 is SEHNR, CDR2 FQNEAQ (reference sequence). For the CDR3, the DNA is TGTGCCAGCAGCTTAGCGTTATCCTCGGCAGGGTCACCCCTCCACTTT. Translated: CASSLALSSAGSPLHF.

J is TRBJ2-1 and V is TRBV2, with 15 bases aligning to TRBD2. Germline V gives CDR1 SNHLY, CDR2 FYNNEI. The CDR3 consists of 16 residues. With V trimmed by 2 bases and J by 7 bases, 3 bases remained unmatched. CDR3 residues: CASSESGLAGGNEQFF. CDR3 DNA: TGTGCCAGCAGTGAATCGGGACTAGCGGGGGGAAATGAGCAGTTCTTC. The entire variable domain, with the rest obtained from reference TRBV2 and TRBJ2-1, is as follows: EPEVTQTPSHQVTQMGQEVILRCVPISNHLYFYWYRQILGQKVEFLVSFYNNEISEKSEIFDDQFSVERPDGSNFTLKIRSTKLEDSAMYFCASSESGLAGGNEQFFGPGTRLTVL.